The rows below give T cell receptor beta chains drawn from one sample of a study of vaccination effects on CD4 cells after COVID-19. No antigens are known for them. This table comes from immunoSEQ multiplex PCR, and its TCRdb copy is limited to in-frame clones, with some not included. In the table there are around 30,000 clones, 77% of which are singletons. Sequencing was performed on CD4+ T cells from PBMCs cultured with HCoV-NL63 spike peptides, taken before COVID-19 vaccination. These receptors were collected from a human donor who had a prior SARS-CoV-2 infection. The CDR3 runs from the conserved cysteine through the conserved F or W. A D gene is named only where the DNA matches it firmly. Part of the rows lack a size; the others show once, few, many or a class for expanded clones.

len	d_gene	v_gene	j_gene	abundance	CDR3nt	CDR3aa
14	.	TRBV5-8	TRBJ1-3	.	TGTGCCAGCAGCTTGGCCCAGTCGGGACACACCATATATTTT	CASSLAQSGHTIYF
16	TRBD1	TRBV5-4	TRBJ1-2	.	TGTGCCAGCACCACTCCCGGGACAGGGTTTCTTTATGGCTACACCTTC	CASTTPGTGFLYGYTF
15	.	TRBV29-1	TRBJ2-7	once	TGCAGCGTTGTTATACCTCCGGGACATTCCTACGAGCAGTACTTC	CSVVIPPGHSYEQYF
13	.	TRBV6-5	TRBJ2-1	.	TGTGCCAGCAGAACTCTAGGACAGCAAGAGCAGTTCTTC	CASRTLGQQEQFF
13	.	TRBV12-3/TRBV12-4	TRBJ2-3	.	TGTGCCAGCAGCCTTAGCTGGTCAGATACGCAGTATTTT	CASSLSWSDTQYF
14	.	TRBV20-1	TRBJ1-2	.	TGCAGTGCTAGTTTCCCGCTGGCTAACTATGGCTACACCTTC	CSASFPLANYGYTF
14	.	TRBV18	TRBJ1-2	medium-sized	TGTGCCAGCTCACCACAGTTGACAGCCTATGGCTACACCTTC	CASSPQLTAYGYTF
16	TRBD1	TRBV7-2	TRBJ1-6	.	TGTGCCAGCAGCATAAGTGGGACAGGGGCCAATTCACCCCTCCACTTT	CASSISGTGANSPLHF
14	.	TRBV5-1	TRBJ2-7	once	TGCGCCAGCAGGCCCCGGGCGGGGCCCTACGAGCAGTACTTC	CASRPRAGPYEQYF
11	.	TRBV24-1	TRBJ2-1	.	TGTGCCACCAGTGACTACAATGAGCAGTTCTTC	CATSDYNEQFF
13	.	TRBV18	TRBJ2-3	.	TGTGCCAGCTCACCAACGGGCGGTGGAACGCAGTATTTT	CASSPTGGGTQYF
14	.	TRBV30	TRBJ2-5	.	TGTGCCTGGAGTGTACACTGGAAAGGAGAGACCCAGTACTTC	CAWSVHWKGETQYF
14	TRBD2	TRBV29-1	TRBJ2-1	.	TGCAGCGTCCCCGCAAGCGGGAGTTGGAATGAGCAGTTCTTC	CSVPASGSWNEQFF
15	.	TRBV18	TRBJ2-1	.	TGTGCCAGCTCACCCCCCCCGCGGGGCCACAATGAGCAGTTCTTC	CASSPPPRGHNEQFF
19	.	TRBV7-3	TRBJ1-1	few	TGTGCCAGCAGCTCAGAGAGGGGAGAGGATATGAGACTTAACACTGAAGCTTTCTTT	CASSSERGEDMRLNTEAFF
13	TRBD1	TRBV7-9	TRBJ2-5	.	TGTGCCAGCGGAGCAGGGGGCGGCGAGACCCAGTACTTC	CASGAGGGETQYF
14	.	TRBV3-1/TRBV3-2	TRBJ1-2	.	TGTGCCAGCAGCCGTCAACAGGGATCGAATGGCTACACCTTC	CASSRQQGSNGYTF
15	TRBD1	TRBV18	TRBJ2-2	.	TGTGCCAGCTCACCGACAGGGACGGACACCGGGGAGCTGTTTTTT	CASSPTGTDTGELFF